The 12 T cell receptor beta chains below all came from one sample that was sequenced in a study of blood T cell repertoires in COVID-19. The repertoire was sequenced with immunoSEQ multiplex PCR; TCRdb's copy has only in-frame clones and lacks some. The sample contains about 150,000 clones, approximately 86% of which appear only once. The sequenced sample was peripheral blood. The receptor set was obtained from an older man with acute or convalescent COVID-19.

This chain links TRBV7-6 with TRBJ2-7; perhaps TRBD2 as D (5 bases). Trimming removed 5 bases from V and 0 bases from J, with 8 bases in between. Germline loops: CDR1 SGHVS, CDR2 FNYEAQ. This CDR3 is built from 13 residues. CDR3 bases: TGTGCCAGCAGCCGAGGGAGCTCCTACGAGCAGTACTTC. The encoded protein is CASSRGSSYEQYF.

The CDR3 here is CSASPLNEQFF. The CDR3 DNA sequence: TGCAGTGCTAGCCCTCTAAATGAGCAGTTCTTC. The rearrangement links TRBV20-1 to TRBJ2-1; the D is unclear. CDR1 DFQATT and CDR2 SNEGSKA come from the germline V gene (reference sequence). V dropped 3 bases and J dropped 7 bases, with 7 bases sitting between them. The CDR3 covers 11 residues.

In the case of this clone: The identical CDR3 is also encoded by other nucleotide sequences in the sample. The chain links TRBV28 to TRBJ1-2; D perhaps matches TRBD1 (5 bases). Germline CDR1 reads MDHEN; CDR2 reads SYDVKM. This CDR3 is 12 amino acids long. V lost 3 bases and J 4 bases, leaving 6 bases between the germline ends. The CDR3 sequence is CASSFRVYGYTF. The CDR3 DNA is TGTGCCAGCAGTTTCAGGGTCTATGGCTACACCTTC.

This chain connects TRBV19 to TRBJ2-3, with D unresolved. This CDR3 spans 12 amino acids. Germline V gene sequence: CDR1 LNHDA, CDR2 SQIVND (reference sequence). The ends were cut back, 5 bases at V and 2 bases at J, with 5 bases in the middle. CDR3 in DNA: TGTGCCAGTAGTCCAAACACAGATACGCAGTATTTT. Protein: CASSPNTDTQYF.

The rearrangement links TRBV19 to TRBJ2-3, with 7 positions matching TRBD1. The CDR3 length is 15 residues. The V and J ends lost 4 bases and 3 bases, in that order; junction bases with no gene match: 7. Germline V gene sequence: CDR1 LNHDA, CDR2 SQIVND (reference sequence). CDR3 amino acids: CASSRGGDGTDTQYF. CDR3 coding DNA: TGTGCCAGTAGTAGAGGGGGCGATGGAACAGATACGCAGTATTTT.

This sequence joins TRBV6-6 and TRBJ1-5; 8 bases are a match to TRBD1. The CDR3 runs to 16 residues. The ends lost 2 bases at V and 1 base at J; junction bases unmatched: 4. Per the germline V gene, CDR1 is MNHNY and CDR2 is SVGAGI (reference sequence). DNA for the CDR3: TGTGCCAGCAGTTACGGACAGGGCTTCAGCAATCAGCCCCAGCATTTT. It is translated as CASSYGQGFSNQPQHF.

This clone was counted between two and nine times. The chain uses TRBV4-3 and TRBJ1-2; a weak D match, TRBD1 (6 bases). The CDR3 runs 14 residues. The V gene's germline CDR1 is LGHNA and CDR2 YSLEER. The V gene lost 3 bases and the J gene lost 5 bases, with 13 bases spanning the gap. CDR3 loop: CASSQTTGTYGYTF. For the CDR3, the DNA is TGCGCCAGCAGCCAGACTACCGGGACATATGGCTACACCTTC.

This sequence joins TRBV27 and TRBJ2-7; possibly TRBD1 for D (5 bases). Germline V CDR1 and CDR2: MNHEY, SMNVEV (reference sequence). V was shortened by 2 bases and J by 3 bases, with 8 bases between the two germline ends. CDR3 size: 13 residues. CDR3 nucleotide sequence: TGTGCCAGCAGTTTAGGGGCCAACTACGAGCAGTACTTC. Amino acid sequence: CASSLGANYEQYF.

The CDR3 DNA sequence: TGTGCCAGCAGTCCAATTCGACAGGGGGGAAACACCGGGGAGCTGTTTTTT. Its protein product is CASSPIRQGGNTGELFF. The chain links TRBV28 to TRBJ2-2; 9 bases match TRBD1. The V gene's germline CDR1 is MDHEN and CDR2 SYDVKM. Germline trimming cut 5 bases from V and 2 bases from J; bases unmatched to any gene: 9. CDR3 length equals 17 residues.

The chain couples TRBV28 to TRBJ2-5; TRBD2 is a possible D gene (6 bases). Per the germline V gene, CDR1 is MDHEN and CDR2 is SYDVKM. V was cut by 6 bases and J by 4 bases, with 21 bases left in between. This CDR3 spans 16 amino acids. CDR3 nucleotide sequence: TGTGCCAGCAGAGGTTCGGGACTCGCGGCCGGAGAGACCCAGTACTTC. Residues: CASRGSGLAAGETQYF.

Regarding this clone: The same CDR3 arises from other DNA sequences in this sample as well. The chain combines TRBV7-2 with TRBJ1-5; D is undetermined. Trimming left V 1 base short and J 4 bases short, with 11 bases between. CDR3 length: 15 residues. Germline V CDR1 and CDR2: SGHTA, FQGNSA. The CDR3 loop reads CASSLERESNQPQHF. In nucleotides, the CDR3 is TGTGCCAGCAGCTTAGAGAGGGAGTCGAATCAGCCCCAGCATTTT.

The chain combines TRBV27 with TRBJ2-1; no reliable D call. Germline V gene lookup returns CDR1 MNHEY and CDR2 SMNVEV (reference sequence). The V gene lost 4 bases and the J gene lost 0 bases, with 10 bases spanning the gap. This CDR3 has 15 residues. This CDR3 is CASSSRSGSYNEQFF. In DNA form, the CDR3 reads TGTGCCAGCAGTTCCCGGTCTGGCTCCTACAATGAGCAGTTCTTC.